This passage covers 29 T cell receptor beta chains from one sample sequenced in a study of Tregs in tolerant kidney transplant recipients. TCRdb's table, derived via immunoSEQ multiplex PCR, lists solely in-frame clones and lacks some. The specimen's table records roughly 50,000 clones. Sequencing was performed on CD4+ T cells from blood, taken before the transplant. Source of these receptors: a human donor who received a combined kidney and bone marrow transplant.

As to this clone: The read ends 3 residues shy of where the CDR3 ends; the end is completed using the germline J gene. This sequence joins TRBV5-4 and TRBJ2-2, with D maybe TRBD2 (5 bases). Germline-derived CDR1 and CDR2 are SGHNT and YYREEE (reference sequence). The germline V and J ends were trimmed by 0 bases and 4 bases, with 7 bases remaining between them. The CDR3 runs to 14 residues. The CDR3: CASSLAGVTGELFF. The sequenced part of the CDR3 DNA is TGTGCCAGCAGCTTGGCCGGGGTCACCGGGGAG.

Details on this clone: The CDR3 end is not reached by the read, which stops 3 residues before it; the germline J gene fills it in. The rearrangement joins TRBV19 to TRBJ2-2, with 8 bases lining up with TRBD1. The CDR3 length is 17 residues. Germline CDR1 reads LNHDA; CDR2 reads SQIVND (reference sequence). V trimming: 3 bases; J trimming: 4 bases; junction bases outside the gene matches: 10. The sequenced part of the CDR3 DNA is TGTGCCAGTAGTATGGAAGGAGGCAGGGGGCTCACCGGGGAG. Translation gives CASSMEGGRGLTGE. The entire CDR3 reads CASSMEGGRGLTGELFF.

To note about this clone: The read ends 3 residues shy of where the CDR3 ends; the end is completed using the germline J gene. The V call is TRBV18, the J call TRBJ2-2; TRBD1 aligns across 8 bases. The length of the CDR3 is 15 residues. V trimming: 5 bases; J trimming: 1 base; junction bases outside the gene matches: 3. Per the germline V gene, CDR1 is KGHSH and CDR2 is LQKENI. CDR3 bases read: TGTGCCAGCTCAACCGGACAGGGGAACACCGGGGAG. This translates into CASSTGQGNTGE. The whole CDR3 sequence is CASSTGQGNTGELFF.

With respect to this clone: Read coverage stops 3 residues before the CDR3 terminus; the germline J gene supplies the remainder. The chain recombines TRBV5-1 with TRBJ1-1; possibly TRBD1 for D (6 bases). The V gene's germline CDR1 is SGHRS and CDR2 YFSETQ. The CDR3 covers 14 residues. The germline V and J ends were trimmed by 0 bases and 4 bases, with 10 bases remaining between them. This CDR3 is CASSLGGLGTEAFF. The sequenced part of the CDR3 DNA is TGCGCCAGCAGCTTGGGGGGGCTGGGCACTGAA. Looking up the rest from reference TRBV5-1 and TRBJ1-1 gives the full variable domain: KAGVTQTPRYLIKTRGQQVTLSCSPISGHRSVSWYQQTPGQGLQFLFEYFSETQRNKGNFPGRFSGRQFSNSRSEMNVSTLELGDSALYLCASSLGGLGTEAFFGQGTRLTVV.

Notes on this clone: The CDR3 is cut off 3 residues early in the read; its end comes from the germline J gene. This rearrangement joins TRBV18 to TRBJ2-5, with TRBD1 identical over 8 bases. After removal of 5 bases from V and 2 bases from J, the junction contained 1 base not matched to a gene. The CDR3 is 13 amino acids. Germline CDR1 reads KGHSH; CDR2 reads LQKENI. The CDR3 sequence is CASSRDRQETQYF. CDR3 bases read: TGTGCCAGCTCAAGGGACAGGCAAGAGACC.

With regard to this clone: Read data end 3 residues before the CDR3 end; the end is taken from the germline J gene. The sample carries other DNA sequences with the same CDR3. The chain links TRBV18 to TRBJ2-3, with D possibly matching TRBD2 (5 bases). Per germline, CDR1 KGHSH and CDR2 LQKENI. V shed 3 bases and J shed 0 bases, with 10 bases lying between them. This CDR3 is 15 amino acids long. CDR3 amino acids: CASSPLAGSTDTQYF. The DNA read from the CDR3 is TGTGCCAGCTCACCGTTGGCGGGCAGCACAGATACG.

Comments on this clone: The read terminates 3 residues ahead of where the CDR3 ends, so the germline J gene completes it. This chain links TRBV6-1 with TRBJ1-5; D gene ambiguous. From germline, CDR1 is MNHNS and CDR2 SASEGT. Between the trimmed V and J ends, which lost 3 bases and 3 bases, there was a span of 12 bases. The CDR3 runs 15 residues. The CDR3 sequence is CASSEEGYLNQPQHF. CDR3 bases read: TGTGCCAGCAGTGAGGAAGGGTACCTCAATCAGCCC.

Turning to this clone: Read sequence stops 3 residues before the CDR3 end, and the germline J gene provides the missing end. The V and J genes are TRBV18 and TRBJ2-7; 7 bases agree with TRBD1. This CDR3 comprises 15 residues. Germline CDR1 is KGHSH and CDR2 is LQKENI. V shed 1 base, J shed 5 bases, and the junction held 8 bases outside the gene matches. Here the CDR3 reads CASSPQTGWGDEQYF. The part of the CDR3 DNA that was read is TGTGCCAGCTCACCACAGACAGGGTGGGGAGACGAG.

In regard to this clone: Read coverage stops 3 residues before the CDR3 terminus; the germline J gene supplies the remainder. The chain combines TRBV30 with TRBJ1-6; TRBD1 might be the D (6 bases). The CDR3 is made up of 16 amino acids. Germline V gives CDR1 GTSNPN, CDR2 SVGIG (reference sequence). The germline V and J ends were trimmed by 0 bases and 9 bases, with 18 bases remaining between them. The CDR3 bases that were read are TGTGCCTGGAGTGTACTCGGGGGGCCCGGGGCTTCACCC. Translating gives CAWSVLGGPGASP. The CDR3 in full is CAWSVLGGPGASPLHF.

In the case of this clone: The DNA ends 3 residues before the CDR3 does, and the rest of the CDR3 is filled in from the germline J gene. The chain has TRBV7-9 and TRBJ2-7; possible D gene TRBD2, 7 bases. This CDR3 is 15 amino acids long. CDR1 and CDR2 (germline): SEHNR, FQNEAQ (reference sequence). V shed 5 bases and J shed 2 bases, with 16 bases lying between them. CDR3 loop: CASSAPGGPPYEQYF. Incomplete CDR3 DNA: TGTGCCAGCAGCGCCCCGGGGGGCCCCCCCTACGAG. Looking up the rest from reference TRBV7-9 and TRBJ2-7 gives the full variable domain: DTGVSQNPRHKITKRGQNVTFRCDPISEHNRLYWYRQTLGQGPEFLTYFQNEAQLEKSRLLSDRFSAERPKGSFSTLEIQRTEQGDSAMYLCASSAPGGPPYEQYFGPGTRLTVT.

As regards this clone: The CDR3 goes on 3 residues after the read ends, and that part is filled in from the germline J gene. The rearrangement links TRBV5-3 to TRBJ1-1; 7 bases match TRBD1. TRBV5-3 is designated an ORF whose function remains uncertain. With V trimmed by 6 bases and J by 5 bases, 7 bases remained unmatched. The CDR3 has 13 residues. CDR3 sequence: CARKGALGTEAFF. Partial CDR3 DNA: TGTGCCAGAAAGGGGGCCCTGGGAACTGAA.

Concerning this clone: The read ends 3 residues shy of where the CDR3 ends; the end is completed using the germline J gene. The chain couples TRBV5-4 to TRBJ1-3; D might be TRBD1 (5 bases). CDR3 length equals 16 residues. V was shortened by 2 bases and J by 4 bases, with 16 bases between the two germline ends. Germline values: CDR1 SGHNT, CDR2 YYREEE (reference sequence). The DNA read from the CDR3 is TGTGCCAGCAGCTTAGGGACTTTCCCAGGGGGAAACACC. As protein: CASSLGTFPGGNT. From start to end, the CDR3 is CASSLGTFPGGNTIYF.

For this clone: A junction end diverges from the germline sequence, so it may reflect a read error. The CDR3 end is not reached by the read, which stops 3 residues before it; the germline J gene fills it in. The chain uses TRBV4-2 and TRBJ1-2; 10 bases are shared with TRBD1. In germline, CDR1 is LGHNA, CDR2 YNFKEQ. The CDR3 has 16 amino acids. This CDR3 reads CASSQEWDRGTGGYTF. CDR3 bases read: TGCGCCAGCAGCCAAGAATGGGACAGGGGAACGGGTGGC.

A note on this clone: The sequenced fragment ends 3 residues before the CDR3 boundary, so the rest is inferred from the germline J gene. The V gene is TRBV20-1, the J gene TRBJ2-3; D is perhaps TRBD1 (5 bases). Germline values: CDR1 DFQATT, CDR2 SNEGSKA (reference sequence). This CDR3 region has 12 residues. The V end lost 2 bases, the J end lost 5 bases, and 8 bases lay between the germline ends. The CDR3 spells CSARQGGDTQYF. The DNA read from the CDR3 is TGCAGTGCTAGACAGGGTGGAGATACG.

With respect to this clone: The CDR3 end lies 3 residues beyond the end of the read and is filled in from the germline J gene. The chain joins TRBV19 to TRBJ2-3; D uncertain. Trimming took 3 bases from V and 5 from J, leaving 12 bases between them. Germline V gives CDR1 LNHDA, CDR2 SQIVND (reference sequence). There are 14 residues in the CDR3. CDR3 sequence reads: CASSMAASVDTQYF. Incomplete CDR3 DNA: TGTGCCAGTAGTATGGCGGCTTCGGTAGATACG.

Of note for this clone: The sequenced fragment ends 3 residues before the CDR3 boundary, so the rest is inferred from the germline J gene. The chain couples TRBV7-2 to TRBJ2-1; a possible D gene is TRBD2 (6 bases). V lost 4 bases to trimming and J lost 6 bases, with 16 bases between them. The CDR3 is 15 amino acids. In germline, CDR1 is SGHTA, CDR2 FQGNSA. The part of the CDR3 DNA that was read is TGTGCCAGCAGCTCCACCGGGACTCCAATCAATGAG. It is translated as CASSSTGTPINE. The entire CDR3 is CASSSTGTPINEQFF.

Turning to this clone: The read finishes 3 residues shy of the CDR3 end, and the germline J gene is used to complete it. The V gene is TRBV30, the J gene TRBJ2-2; 10 positions agree with TRBD1. In germline, CDR1 is GTSNPN, CDR2 SVGIG (reference sequence). V shed 8 bases and J 5 bases; nucleotides not matched to a gene: 5. The CDR3 runs 13 residues. The sequenced CDR3 bases are TGTGCCCGTGGACAGGGGGAAACCGGGGAG. It yields the protein CARGQGETGE. The whole CDR3 protein reads CARGQGETGELFF.

Concerning this clone: Read sequence stops 3 residues before the CDR3 end, and the germline J gene provides the missing end. This chain uses TRBV20-1 with TRBJ1-2, with D possibly being TRBD1 (5 bases). This CDR3 region has 14 residues. V was clipped by 3 bases and J by 3 bases, with 14 bases between them. Germline CDR1 reads DFQATT; CDR2 reads SNEGSKA (reference sequence). CDR3 residues: CSASRQGVHYGYTF. CDR3 bases read: TGCAGTGCTAGTCGCCAGGGCGTTCACTATGGC.

Turning to this clone: The read ends 3 residues early relative to the CDR3; the germline J gene fills the gap. The chain links TRBV30 to TRBJ1-2, with D unresolved. V lost 5 bases and J lost 3, with 13 bases in between. The germline V gene encodes CDR1 GTSNPN and CDR2 SVGIG (reference sequence). This CDR3 has 13 amino acids. The DNA read from the CDR3 is TGTGCCTGGGGAGGGCTGCTCGACTATGGC. Its protein is CAWGGLLDYG. The entire CDR3 protein reads CAWGGLLDYGYTF.

On this clone: The read ends 3 residues before the CDR3 terminus; that terminus is restored from the germline J gene. This chain links TRBV5-1 with TRBJ1-4; perhaps TRBD1 as D (6 bases). The CDR3 totals 15 residues. V gave up 0 bases and J gave up 10 bases, with 16 bases separating them. Germline lookup yields CDR1 SGHRS and CDR2 YFSETQ. The DNA read from the CDR3 is TGCGCCAGCAGCTTGGACGCAGGGGTCTCTGGAAAA. Translation gives CASSLDAGVSGK. Given in full, the CDR3 is CASSLDAGVSGKLFF.

In the case of this clone: The sequence runs out 3 residues before the end of the CDR3; the remainder is reconstructed from the germline J gene. The chain couples TRBV29-1 to TRBJ1-4; 8 bases align to TRBD1. With 4 bases clipped from V and 8 bases from J, the junction kept 6 bases outside the gene matches. The CDR3 runs to 13 residues. From germline, CDR1 is SQVTM and CDR2 ANQGSEA. CDR3 amino acids: CSVVWTGREKLFF. The sequenced CDR3 bases are TGCAGCGTTGTATGGACAGGGAGGGAAAAA.

Note on this clone: The read ends 3 residues shy of where the CDR3 ends; the end is completed using the germline J gene. The gene calls are TRBV7-2 and TRBJ2-5, with D possibly TRBD1 on 6 matching bases. The CDR3 runs 13 residues. Trimming took 5 bases from V and 2 from J, leaving 9 bases between them. In germline, CDR1 is SGHTA, CDR2 FQGNSA. Partial CDR3 DNA: TGTGCCAGCAGCCCTGGACAGCAAGAGACC. This codes for CASSPGQQET. In full, the CDR3 reads CASSPGQQETQYF.

Regarding this clone: The sequence runs out 3 residues before the end of the CDR3; the remainder is reconstructed from the germline J gene. The chain recombines TRBV19 with TRBJ1-2; TRBD1 is a possible D gene (5 bases). Germline-derived CDR1 and CDR2 are LNHDA and SQIVND (reference sequence). This CDR3 contains 14 residues. The sequenced part of the CDR3 DNA is TGTGCCAGTAGTTACAGGACCAATTCCGCGTAC. It encodes CASSYRTNSAY. The CDR3 reads in full as CASSYRTNSAYYTF.

Notes on this clone: The read halts 3 residues ahead of the CDR3 end, with the missing end drawn from the germline J gene. This sequence joins TRBV7-2 and TRBJ1-1; D is unresolved. CDR3 length equals 14 residues. CDR1 is SGHTA and CDR2 is FQGNSA in the germline V gene. The CDR3 loop reads CASSSFVPRHGAFF. The CDR3 DNA, read in part, is TGTGCCAGCAGCTCATTTGTCCCCCGACATGGG.

Note on this clone: The sequenced fragment ends 3 residues before the CDR3 boundary, so the rest is inferred from the germline J gene. This chain joins TRBV7-7 and TRBJ2-7; 7 bases match TRBD2. V shed 1 base, J shed 2 bases, and the junction held 5 bases outside the gene matches. Germline V gene data show CDR1 as SSHAT and CDR2 as FNYEAQ (reference sequence). The CDR3 length is 15 residues. The CDR3 here is CASSLEAGAPYEQYF. CDR3 DNA, as far as it was read: TGTGCCAGCAGCTTAGAGGCGGGAGCCCCCTACGAG.

For this clone: Read coverage stops 3 residues before the CDR3 terminus; the germline J gene supplies the remainder. V and J are TRBV14 and TRBJ2-2; the match to TRBD2 covers 7 bases. The CDR3 sequence is 17 residues long. Germline V gives CDR1 SGHDN, CDR2 FVKESK. The J segment lost 4 bases and the V segment lost 8 bases, leaving 16 bases of the junction unmatched. The CDR3 region is CASSPVTAGVGTGELFF. The DNA read from the CDR3 is TGTGCCAGCTCGCCCGTCACCGCGGGGGTGGGCACCGGGGAG.

Regarding this clone: The read halts 3 residues ahead of the CDR3 end, with the missing end drawn from the germline J gene. V and J are TRBV5-4 and TRBJ1-2; 9 bases are a match to TRBD1. Germline-derived CDR1 and CDR2 are SGHNT and YYREEE (reference sequence). The junction had 4 bases not matched to a gene; V was cut back by 3 bases and J by 1 base. The CDR3 runs 15 residues. The CDR3 sequence is CASSSPGQGNYGYTF. The DNA read from the CDR3 is TGTGCCAGCAGCTCGCCGGGACAGGGTAACTATGGC.

Comment on this clone: The read falls 3 residues short of the CDR3 end, and the missing part is taken from the germline J gene. V gene TRBV5-1 combines with J gene TRBJ2-3, with D possibly being TRBD2 (7 bases). Trimming stripped 6 bases from V and 3 bases from J, with 14 bases between. This CDR3 is built from 14 residues. The germline CDR1 and CDR2 sequences are SGHRS and YFSETQ. The CDR3 DNA, read in part, is TGCGCCAGCAACGAGGGGGGGCCGACAGATACG. Translation gives CASNEGGPTDT. The entire CDR3 is CASNEGGPTDTQYF.

Note on this clone: The read terminates 3 residues ahead of where the CDR3 ends, so the germline J gene completes it. The chain recombines TRBV5-1 with TRBJ2-3; D gene unclear. V was pared by 1 base and J by 3 bases, with 9 bases between. This CDR3 is 14 amino acids long. Germline loops: CDR1 SGHRS, CDR2 YFSETQ. CDR3 region: CASSLYRSTDTQYF. The sequenced part of the CDR3 DNA is TGCGCCAGCAGCTTGTATCGTAGTACAGATACG.